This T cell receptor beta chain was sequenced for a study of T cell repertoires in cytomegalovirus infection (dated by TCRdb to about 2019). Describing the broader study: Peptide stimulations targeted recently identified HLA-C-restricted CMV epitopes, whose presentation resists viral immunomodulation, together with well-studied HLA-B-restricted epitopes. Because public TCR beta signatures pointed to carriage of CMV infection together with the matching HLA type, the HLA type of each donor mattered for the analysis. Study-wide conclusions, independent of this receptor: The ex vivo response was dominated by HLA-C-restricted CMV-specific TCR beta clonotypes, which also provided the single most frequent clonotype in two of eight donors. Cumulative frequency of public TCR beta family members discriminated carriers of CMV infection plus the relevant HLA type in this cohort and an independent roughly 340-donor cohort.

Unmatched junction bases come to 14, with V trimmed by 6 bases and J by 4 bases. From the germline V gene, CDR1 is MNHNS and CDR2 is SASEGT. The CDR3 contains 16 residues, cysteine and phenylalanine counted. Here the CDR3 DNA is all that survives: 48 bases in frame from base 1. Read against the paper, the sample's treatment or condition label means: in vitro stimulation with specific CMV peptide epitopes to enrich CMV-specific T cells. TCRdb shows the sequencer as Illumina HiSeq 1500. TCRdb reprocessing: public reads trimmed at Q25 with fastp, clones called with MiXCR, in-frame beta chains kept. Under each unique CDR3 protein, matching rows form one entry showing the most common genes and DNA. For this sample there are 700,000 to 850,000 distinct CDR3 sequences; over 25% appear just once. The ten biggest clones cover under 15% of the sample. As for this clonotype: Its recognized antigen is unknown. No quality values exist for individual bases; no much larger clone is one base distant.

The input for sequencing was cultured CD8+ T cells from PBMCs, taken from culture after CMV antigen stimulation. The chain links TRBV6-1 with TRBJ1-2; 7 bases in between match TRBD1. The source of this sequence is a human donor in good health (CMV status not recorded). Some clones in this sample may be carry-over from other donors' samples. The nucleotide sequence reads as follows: TGTGCCAGCAGAGCAGACCGGGACAGATATCTCTATGGCTACACCTTC. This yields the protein CASRADRDRYLYGYTF.